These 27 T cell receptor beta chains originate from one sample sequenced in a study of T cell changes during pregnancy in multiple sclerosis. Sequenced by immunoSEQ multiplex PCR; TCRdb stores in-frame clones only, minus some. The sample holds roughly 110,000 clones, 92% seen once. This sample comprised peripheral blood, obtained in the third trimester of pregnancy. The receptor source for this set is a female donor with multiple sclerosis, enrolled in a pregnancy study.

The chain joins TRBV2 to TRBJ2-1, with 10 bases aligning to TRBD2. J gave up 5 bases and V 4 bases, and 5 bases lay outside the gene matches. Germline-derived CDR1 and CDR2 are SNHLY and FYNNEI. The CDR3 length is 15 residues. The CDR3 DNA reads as TGTGCCAGCAGTGCAAGCGGGAGGGTGAACAATGAGCAGTTCTTC. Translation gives CASSASGRVNNEQFF.

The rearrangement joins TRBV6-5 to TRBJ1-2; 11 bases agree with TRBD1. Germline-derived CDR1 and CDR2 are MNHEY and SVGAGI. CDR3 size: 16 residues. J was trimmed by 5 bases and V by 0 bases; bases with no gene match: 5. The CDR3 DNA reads TGTGCCAGCAGTTACTCCAGGGGGGACAGGGGGTATGGCTACACCTTC. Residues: CASSYSRGDRGYGYTF.

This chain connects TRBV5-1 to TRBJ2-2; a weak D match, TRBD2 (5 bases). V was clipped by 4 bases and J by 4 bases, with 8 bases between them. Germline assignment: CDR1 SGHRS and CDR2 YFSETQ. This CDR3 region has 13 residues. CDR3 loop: CASSRRGTGELFF. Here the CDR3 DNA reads TGCGCCAGCAGCCGCCGGGGCACCGGGGAGCTGTTTTTT. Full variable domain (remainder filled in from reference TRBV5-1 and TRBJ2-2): KAGVTQTPRYLIKTRGQQVTLSCSPISGHRSVSWYQQTPGQGLQFLFEYFSETQRNKGNFPGRFSGRQFSNSRSEMNVSTLELGDSALYLCASSRRGTGELFFGEGSRLTVL.

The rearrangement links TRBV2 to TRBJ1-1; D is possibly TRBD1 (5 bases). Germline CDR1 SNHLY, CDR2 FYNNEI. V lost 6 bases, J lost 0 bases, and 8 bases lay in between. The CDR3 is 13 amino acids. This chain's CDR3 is CASRKTVNTEAFF. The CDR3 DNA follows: TGTGCCAGCAGGAAGACAGTGAACACTGAAGCTTTCTTT.

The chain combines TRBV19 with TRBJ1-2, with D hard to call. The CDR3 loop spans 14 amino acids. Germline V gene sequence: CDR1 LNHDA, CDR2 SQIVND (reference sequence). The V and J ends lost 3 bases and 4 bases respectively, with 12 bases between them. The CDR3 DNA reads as TGTGCCAGTAGTATCGTTAACACAGTCTATGGCTACACCTTC. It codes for CASSIVNTVYGYTF.

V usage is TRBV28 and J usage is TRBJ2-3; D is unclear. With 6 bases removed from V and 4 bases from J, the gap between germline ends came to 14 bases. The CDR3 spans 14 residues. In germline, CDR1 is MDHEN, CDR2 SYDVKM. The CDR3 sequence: CASSPLSLADTQYF. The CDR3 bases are TGTGCCAGCAGCCCCTTGTCCCTCGCAGATACGCAGTATTTT.

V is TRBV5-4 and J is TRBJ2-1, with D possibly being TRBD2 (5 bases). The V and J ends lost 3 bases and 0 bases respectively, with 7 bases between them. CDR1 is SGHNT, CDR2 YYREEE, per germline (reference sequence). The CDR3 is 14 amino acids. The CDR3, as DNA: TGTGCCAGCAGCTATACTAGCTCCTACAATGAGCAGTTCTTC. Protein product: CASSYTSSYNEQFF.

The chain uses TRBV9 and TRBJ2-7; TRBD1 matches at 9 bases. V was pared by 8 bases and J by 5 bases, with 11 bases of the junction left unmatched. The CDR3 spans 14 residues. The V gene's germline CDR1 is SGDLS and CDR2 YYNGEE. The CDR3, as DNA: TGTGCCAGTCCCGGGGGGACAGGGAACGACGAGCAGTACTTC. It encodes CASPGGTGNDEQYF. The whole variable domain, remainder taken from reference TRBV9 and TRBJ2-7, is DSGVTQTPKHLITATGQRVTLRCSPRSGDLSVYWYQQSLDQGLQFLIQYYNGEERAKGNILERFSAQQFPDLHSELNLSSLELGDSALYFCASPGGTGNDEQYFGPGTRLTVT.

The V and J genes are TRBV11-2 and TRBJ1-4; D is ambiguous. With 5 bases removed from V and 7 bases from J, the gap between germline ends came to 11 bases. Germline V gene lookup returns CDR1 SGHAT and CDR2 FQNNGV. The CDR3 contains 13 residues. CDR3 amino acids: CASSRGWAEKLFF. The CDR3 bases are TGTGCCAGCAGCCGTGGATGGGCTGAAAAACTGTTTTTT. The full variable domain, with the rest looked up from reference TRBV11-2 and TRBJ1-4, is EAGVAQSPRYKIIEKRQSVAFWCNPISGHATLYWYQQILGQGPKLLIQFQNNGVVDDSQLPKDRFSAERLKGVDSTLKIQPAKLEDSAVYLCASSRGWAEKLFFGSGTQLSVL.

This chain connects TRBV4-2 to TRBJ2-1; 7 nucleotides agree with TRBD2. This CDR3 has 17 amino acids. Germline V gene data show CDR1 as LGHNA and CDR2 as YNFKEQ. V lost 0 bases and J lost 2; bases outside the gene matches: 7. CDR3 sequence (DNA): TGTGCCAGCAGCCAAGATGCGGCGGGAGTAACCTACAATGAGCAGTTCTTC. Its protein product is CASSQDAAGVTYNEQFF.

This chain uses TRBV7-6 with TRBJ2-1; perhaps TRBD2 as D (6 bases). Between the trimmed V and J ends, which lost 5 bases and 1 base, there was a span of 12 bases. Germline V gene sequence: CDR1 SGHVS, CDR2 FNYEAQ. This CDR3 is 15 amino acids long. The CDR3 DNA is TGTGCCAGCAGCGCTAGACTAGGATCCTACAATGAGCAGTTCTTC. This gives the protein CASSARLGSYNEQFF.

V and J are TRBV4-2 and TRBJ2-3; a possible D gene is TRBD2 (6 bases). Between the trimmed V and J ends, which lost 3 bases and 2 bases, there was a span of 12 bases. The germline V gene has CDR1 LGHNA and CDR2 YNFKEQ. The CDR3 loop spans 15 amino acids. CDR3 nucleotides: TGTGCCAGCAGCCAGCTGTGGGGGGACACAGATACGCAGTATTTT. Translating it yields CASSQLWGDTDTQYF.

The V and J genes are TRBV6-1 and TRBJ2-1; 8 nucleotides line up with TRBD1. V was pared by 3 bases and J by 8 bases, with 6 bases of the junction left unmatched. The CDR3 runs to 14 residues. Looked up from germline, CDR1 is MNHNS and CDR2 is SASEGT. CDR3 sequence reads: CASSEAGGPDEQFF. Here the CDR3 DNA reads TGTGCCAGCAGTGAGGCAGGGGGCCCCGATGAGCAGTTCTTC.

The CDR3 region is CAWSVTRGNLLFF. CDR3 sequence (DNA): TGTGCCTGGAGTGTAACCCGCGGTAATCTTCTGTTTTTT. The rearrangement uses TRBV30 and TRBJ1-4; D gene ambiguous. The germline V gene encodes CDR1 GTSNPN and CDR2 SVGIG (reference sequence). Trimming cost V 0 bases and J 14 bases, with 16 bases left between them. The CDR3 totals 13 residues.

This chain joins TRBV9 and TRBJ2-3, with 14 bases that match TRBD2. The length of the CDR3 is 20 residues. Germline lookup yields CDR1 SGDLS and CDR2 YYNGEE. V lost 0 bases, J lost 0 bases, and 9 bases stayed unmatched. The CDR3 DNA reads TGTGCCAGCAGCGTAGGCCCCGGGACTAGCGGGAGCCATAGCACAGATACGCAGTATTTT. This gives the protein CASSVGPGTSGSHSTDTQYF.

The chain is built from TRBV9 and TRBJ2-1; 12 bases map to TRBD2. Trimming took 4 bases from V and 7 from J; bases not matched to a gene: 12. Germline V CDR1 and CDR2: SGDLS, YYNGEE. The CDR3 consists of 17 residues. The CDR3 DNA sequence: TGTGCCAGCAGCCCGGTCCCGGGACTAGCGGGCGGAAATGAGCAGTTCTTC. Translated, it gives CASSPVPGLAGGNEQFF. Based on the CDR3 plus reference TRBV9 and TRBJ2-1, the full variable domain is DSGVTQTPKHLITATGQRVTLRCSPRSGDLSVYWYQQSLDQGLQFLIQYYNGEERAKGNILERFSAQQFPDLHSELNLSSLELGDSALYFCASSPVPGLAGGNEQFFGPGTRLTVL.

The CDR3 reads CASTSGTDTQYF. In DNA form, the CDR3 reads TGTGCCAGCACCTCCGGCACAGATACGCAGTATTTT. V and J are TRBV9 and TRBJ2-3; no reliable D call. Trimming removed 6 bases at V and 1 base at J, with 6 bases between. This CDR3 spans 12 amino acids. In germline, CDR1 is SGDLS, CDR2 YYNGEE.

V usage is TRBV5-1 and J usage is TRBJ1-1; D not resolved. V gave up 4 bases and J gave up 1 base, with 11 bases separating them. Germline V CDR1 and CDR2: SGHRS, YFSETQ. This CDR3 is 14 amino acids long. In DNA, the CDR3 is TGCGCCAGCAGCCCGGGAGGACGGAACACTGAAGCTTTCTTT. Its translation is CASSPGGRNTEAFF. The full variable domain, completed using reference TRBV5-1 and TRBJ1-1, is KAGVTQTPRYLIKTRGQQVTLSCSPISGHRSVSWYQQTPGQGLQFLFEYFSETQRNKGNFPGRFSGRQFSNSRSEMNVSTLELGDSALYLCASSPGGRNTEAFFGQGTRLTVV.

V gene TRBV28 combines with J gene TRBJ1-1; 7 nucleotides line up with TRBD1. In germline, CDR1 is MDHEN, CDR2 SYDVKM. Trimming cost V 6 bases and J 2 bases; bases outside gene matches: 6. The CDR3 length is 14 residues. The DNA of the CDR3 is TGTGCCAGCAGAACCCAGGGGGTAAACACTGAAGCTTTCTTT. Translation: CASRTQGVNTEAFF.

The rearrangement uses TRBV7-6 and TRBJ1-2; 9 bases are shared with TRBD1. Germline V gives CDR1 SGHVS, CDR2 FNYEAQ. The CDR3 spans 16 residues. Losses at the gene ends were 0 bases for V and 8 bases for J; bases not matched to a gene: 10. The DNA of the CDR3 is TGTGCCAGCAGCTTAGCCCGCCCCGGGACAGGGAACGGCTACACCTTC. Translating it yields CASSLARPGTGNGYTF.

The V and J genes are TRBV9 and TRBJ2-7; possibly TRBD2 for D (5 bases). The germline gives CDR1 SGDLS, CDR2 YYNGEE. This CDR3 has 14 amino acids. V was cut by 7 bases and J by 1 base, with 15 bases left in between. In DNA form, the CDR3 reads TGTGCCAGCTCACCTAGGGAGTCGTCCTACGAGCAGTACTTC. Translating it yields CASSPRESSYEQYF.

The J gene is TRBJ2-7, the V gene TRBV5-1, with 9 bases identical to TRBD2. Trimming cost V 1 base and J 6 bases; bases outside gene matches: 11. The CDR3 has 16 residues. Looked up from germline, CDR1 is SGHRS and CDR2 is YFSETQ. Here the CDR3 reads CASSLNTGGGRGEQYF. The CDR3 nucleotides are TGCGCCAGCAGCTTGAATACAGGCGGCGGGAGGGGCGAGCAGTACTTC.

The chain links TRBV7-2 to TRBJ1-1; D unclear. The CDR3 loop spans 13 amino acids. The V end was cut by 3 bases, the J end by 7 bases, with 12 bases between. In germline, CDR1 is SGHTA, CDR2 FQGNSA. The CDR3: CASSFRRADEAFF. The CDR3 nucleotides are TGTGCCAGCAGCTTCAGGAGGGCCGATGAAGCTTTCTTT.

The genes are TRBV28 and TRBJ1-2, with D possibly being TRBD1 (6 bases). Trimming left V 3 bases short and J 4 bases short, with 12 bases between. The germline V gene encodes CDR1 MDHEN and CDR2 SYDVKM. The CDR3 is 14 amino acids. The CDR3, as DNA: TGTGCCAGCAGTTTTTCCAGGGGACCCTATGGCTACACCTTC. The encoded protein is CASSFSRGPYGYTF.

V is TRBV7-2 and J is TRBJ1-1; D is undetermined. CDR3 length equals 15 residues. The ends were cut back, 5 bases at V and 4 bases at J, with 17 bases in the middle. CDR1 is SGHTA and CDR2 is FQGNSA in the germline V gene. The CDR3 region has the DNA TGTGCCAGCAGCCCGGAGGGAGGGCGTCGCACTGAAGCTTTCTTT. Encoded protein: CASSPEGGRRTEAFF. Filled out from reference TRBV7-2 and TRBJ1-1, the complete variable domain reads GAGVSQSPSNKVTEKGKDVELRCDPISGHTALYWYRQSLGQGLEFLIYFQGNSAPDKSGLPSDRFSAERTGGSVSTLTIQRTQQEDSAVYLCASSPEGGRRTEAFFGQGTRLTVV.

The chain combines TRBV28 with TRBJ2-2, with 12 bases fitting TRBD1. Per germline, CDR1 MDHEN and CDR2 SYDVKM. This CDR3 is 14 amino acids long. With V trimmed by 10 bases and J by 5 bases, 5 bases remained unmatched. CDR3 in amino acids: CATWDRGQTGELFF. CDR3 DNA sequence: TGTGCCACCTGGGACAGGGGGCAAACCGGGGAGCTGTTTTTT. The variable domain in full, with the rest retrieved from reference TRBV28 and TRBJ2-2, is DVKVTQSSRYLVKRTGEKVFLECVQDMDHENMFWYRQDPGLGLRLIYFSYDVKMKEKGDIPEGYSVSREKKERFSLILESASTNQTSMYLCATWDRGQTGELFFGEGSRLTVL.

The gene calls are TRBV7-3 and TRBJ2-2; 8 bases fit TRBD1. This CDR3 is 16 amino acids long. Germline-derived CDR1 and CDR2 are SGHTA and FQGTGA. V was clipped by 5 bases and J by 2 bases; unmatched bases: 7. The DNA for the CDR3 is TGTGCCAGCAGCCCCCGGACAGGGTACAACACCGGGGAGCTGTTTTTT. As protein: CASSPRTGYNTGELFF.